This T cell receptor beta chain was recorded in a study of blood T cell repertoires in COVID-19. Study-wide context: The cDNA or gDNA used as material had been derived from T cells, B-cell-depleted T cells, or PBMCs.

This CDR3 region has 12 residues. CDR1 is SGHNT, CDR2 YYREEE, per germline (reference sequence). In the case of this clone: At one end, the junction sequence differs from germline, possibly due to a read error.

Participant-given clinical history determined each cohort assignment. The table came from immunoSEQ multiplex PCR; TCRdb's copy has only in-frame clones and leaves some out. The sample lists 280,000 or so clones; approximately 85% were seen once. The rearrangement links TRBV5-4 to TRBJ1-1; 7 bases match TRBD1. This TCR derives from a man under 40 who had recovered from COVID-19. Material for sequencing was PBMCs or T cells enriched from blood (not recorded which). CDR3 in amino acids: CASSSEDRLPNF. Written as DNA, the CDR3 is TGTGCCAGCAGCTCGGAGGACAGGCTGCCTAACTTT.